A selection of T cell receptor beta chains follows, all from one sample in a study of cytomegalovirus exposure and HLA in healthy donors. Clones were sequenced by immunoSEQ multiplex PCR, and TCRdb holds only the in-frame ones, with some missing. Counted here are around 210,000 clones, about four fifths occurring once; the ten biggest clones make up approximately 0.39%. The sample taken for sequencing was PBMCs. All receptors come from a male donor in good health and CMV-seropositive. Both conserved end residues are part of each CDR3. D genes are given only for firm matches. A row's size may be missing; if present it is once, few, many or a size class.

TRBJ1-3	NA	TRBV7-3	TRBD1	CASSLGPSLAGGQLRNTIYF	TGTGCCAGCAGCTTGGGGCCGTCACTGGCGGGGGGACAGTTGAGAAACACCATATATTTT
TRBJ2-6	NA	TRBV11-3	NA	CASSLADSPSGANVLTF	TGTGCCAGCAGCTTAGCGGACAGCCCTTCTGGGGCCAACGTCCTGACTTTC
TRBJ2-7	NA	TRBV2	NA	CASSNYEQYF	TGTGCCAGCAGTAACTACGAGCAGTACTTC
TRBJ1-2	few	TRBV7-2	NA	CASSSRRGGYTF	TGTGCCAGCAGCTCTAGACGGGGAGGCTACACCTTC
TRBJ2-7	NA	TRBV6-5	TRBD1	CASRATGGSYEQYF	TGTGCCAGCAGAGCGACAGGGGGCTCCTACGAGCAGTACTTC
TRBJ2-1	NA	TRBV7-2	NA	CASSLARGFYEQFF	TGTGCCAGCAGCTTAGCTAGGGGGTTCTATGAGCAGTTCTTC
TRBJ2-2	NA	TRBV5-1	NA	CASSLGMTGELFF	TGCGCCAGCAGCTTGGGTATGACCGGGGAGCTGTTTTTT
TRBJ2-7	NA	TRBV6-6	NA	CASSYDTSTYEQYF	TGTGCCAGCAGTTACGACACCTCGACCTACGAGCAGTACTTC
TRBJ1-2	NA	TRBV5-1	NA	CASSLTQGGYGYTF	TGCGCCAGCAGCTTGACGCAGGGTGGCTATGGCTACACCTTC
TRBJ2-3	once	TRBV7-2	TRBD2	CASSLGLAGLSDTQYF	TGTGCCAGCAGCCTGGGACTAGCGGGGTTGTCAGATACGCAGTATTTT
TRBJ1-5	NA	TRBV11-2	TRBD1	CASSLDRLLSNQPQHF	TGTGCCAGCAGCTTGGACAGGCTCCTTAGCAATCAGCCCCAGCATTTT
TRBJ1-4	NA	TRBV27	TRBD1	CASSSGTGVEKLFF	TGTGCCAGCAGTTCAGGGACAGGGGTCGAAAAACTGTTTTTT
TRBJ1-2	NA	TRBV7-2	NA	CASSLRQEKWGYTF	TGTGCCAGCAGCTTAAGACAGGAGAAGTGGGGCTACACCTTC
TRBJ1-5	NA	TRBV11-2	NA	CASSLDMRNQPQHF	TGTGCCAGCAGCTTAGATATGAGAAATCAGCCCCAGCATTTT
TRBJ2-6	NA	TRBV2	NA	CAREAAGANVLTF	TGTGCCAGAGAGGCTGCTGGGGCCAACGTCCTGACTTTC
TRBJ2-5	NA	TRBV10-3	NA	CAITNHREETQYF	TGTGCCATCACCAACCACAGGGAAGAGACCCAGTACTTC
TRBJ2-3	NA	TRBV29-1	TRBD2	CSVNDLAGGTDTQYF	TGCAGCGTGAACGATTTAGCGGGAGGGACAGATACGCAGTATTTT
TRBJ2-1	once	TRBV7-3	NA	CASSLHDSHEQFF	TGTGCCAGCAGCTTACACGACTCCCATGAGCAGTTCTTC
TRBJ2-7	NA	TRBV7-2	NA	CASSSYYEQYF	TGTGCCAGCAGTTCGTACTACGAGCAGTACTTC
TRBJ1-5	NA	TRBV5-6	TRBD1	CASSFGGDRGLYSNQPQHF	TGTGCCAGCAGCTTCGGCGGGGACAGGGGGCTCTATAGCAATCAGCCCCAGCATTTT
TRBJ1-5	NA	TRBV7-9	TRBD1	CASSFEQGNQPQHF	TGTGCCAGCAGCTTCGAACAGGGGAATCAGCCCCAGCATTTT
TRBJ2-5	NA	TRBV19	NA	CASKVRGAKTQYF	TGTGCCAGTAAGGTGCGGGGTGCGAAGACCCAGTACTTC
TRBJ2-7	few	TRBV11-2	TRBD2	CASSFLSGRGSYEQYF	TGTGCCAGCAGCTTCCTTAGCGGGAGAGGCTCCTACGAGCAGTACTTC
TRBJ1-1	once	TRBV5-4	TRBD1	CASSSDRGLFAFF	TGTGCCAGCAGCTCCGACAGGGGGCTGTTTGCTTTCTTT
TRBJ2-5	NA	TRBV5-4	TRBD2	CASGSTGPKPGLAGLETQYF	TGTGCCAGCGGCTCCACCGGCCCGAAACCGGGACTAGCGGGATTGGAGACCCAGTACTTC
TRBJ1-2	NA	TRBV7-9	TRBD1	CASSASGTGTSGTF	TGTGCCTCCTCCGCCTCCGGGACAGGGACCTCTGGCACCTTC
TRBJ1-6	NA	TRBV4-3	NA	CASSFDSDNSPLHF	TGCGCCAGCAGTTTCGACAGTGACAATTCACCCCTCCACTTT
TRBJ1-4	NA	TRBV19	TRBD1	CASRPAGGAPTNEKLFF	TGTGCCAGTAGACCAGCAGGGGGCGCTCCCACTAATGAAAAACTGTTTTTT
TRBJ1-2	NA	TRBV7-2	TRBD1	CASSRDRGQLARGYTF	TGTGCCAGCAGTCGGGACAGGGGTCAACTCGCTCGGGGCTACACCTTC
TRBJ2-3	NA	TRBV4-3	TRBD2	CASSQVRGGAGDTQYF	TGCGCCAGCAGCCAAGTACGGGGGGGCGCCGGGGATACGCAGTATTTT
TRBJ1-1	NA	TRBV5-7	NA	CASSLTGLRTEAFF	TGTGCCAGCAGCTTAACAGGGTTAAGGACTGAAGCTTTCTTT
TRBJ2-5	NA	TRBV18	TRBD1	CASSHGTGEQETQYF	TGTGCCAGCTCGCACGGGACAGGGGAACAAGAGACCCAGTACTTC
TRBJ2-5	NA	TRBV19	TRBD2	CASSIGRSSTSGAGETQYF	TGTGCCAGTAGTATAGGCCGGTCCTCGACTAGCGGGGCCGGAGAGACCCAGTACTTC
TRBJ1-1	NA	TRBV7-9	NA	CASSIRVTEAFF	TGTGCCAGCAGCATCAGGGTCACTGAAGCTTTCTTT
TRBJ1-4	NA	TRBV7-3	NA	CASSSSGGANEKLFF	TGTGCCAGCAGCTCGTCCGGGGGAGCTAATGAAAAACTGTTTTTT
TRBJ1-2	NA	TRBV18	NA	CASSPEKPGAGYGYTF	TGTGCCAGCTCACCAGAGAAGCCAGGGGCCGGCTATGGCTACACCTTC
TRBJ2-4	NA	TRBV13	TRBD2	CASSSRTSGALAKNIQYF	TGTGCCAGCAGCTCGCGGACTAGCGGGGCTCTAGCCAAAAACATTCAGTACTTC
TRBJ1-3	NA	TRBV4-3	NA	CASSPDNGYTIYF	TGCGCCAGCAGCCCGGACAACGGGTACACCATATATTTT
TRBJ2-1	NA	TRBV2	TRBD1	CASIYRGPTSYNEQFF	TGTGCCAGCATCTACAGGGGGCCGACGTCCTACAATGAGCAGTTCTTC
TRBJ2-7	NA	TRBV5-6	NA	CASSLGERGSYEQYF	TGTGCCAGCAGCTTGGGGGAAAGGGGATCCTACGAGCAGTACTTC
TRBJ1-4	NA	TRBV7-2	NA	CASSFGGRSNEKLFF	TGTGCCAGCAGCTTCGGGGGACGCTCTAATGAAAAACTGTTTTTT
TRBJ2-1	NA	TRBV7-2	TRBD2	CASSFASGGMDEQFF	TGTGCCAGCAGCTTCGCTAGCGGGGGGATGGATGAGCAGTTCTTC
TRBJ1-3	NA	TRBV29-1	TRBD1	CSVWQGVGGNTIYF	TGCAGCGTTTGGCAGGGGGTTGGTGGAAACACCATATATTTT
TRBJ2-7	NA	TRBV19	TRBD1	CASSIVPGIVSGQGPYEQYF	TGTGCCAGTAGTATAGTTCCGGGAATCGTTTCTGGACAGGGACCCTACGAGCAGTACTTC
TRBJ1-1	NA	TRBV7-2	NA	CASSFYSEGTEAFF	TGTGCCAGCAGCTTTTACAGTGAGGGTACTGAAGCTTTCTTT
TRBJ2-2	NA	TRBV27	NA	CASSFLRSGVGRNTGELFF	TGTGCCAGCAGTTTTTTGAGGTCGGGTGTGGGGCGGAACACCGGGGAGCTGTTTTTT
TRBJ2-3	NA	TRBV9	TRBD1	CASSVESQGVITDTQYF	TGTGCCAGCAGCGTAGAGTCACAGGGGGTCATCACAGATACGCAGTATTTT
TRBJ2-4	NA	TRBV2	NA	CASRTGGNIQYF	TGTGCCAGCAGGACAGGAGGCAACATTCAGTACTTC
TRBJ1-5	NA	TRBV19	NA	CASSSLEGWQPQHF	TGTGCCAGTAGTTCCTTGGAGGGTTGGCAGCCCCAGCATTTT
TRBJ2-1	NA	TRBV11-2	NA	CASSVRVGAGNEQFF	TGTGCCAGCAGCGTTAGAGTGGGGGCCGGTAATGAGCAGTTCTTC
TRBJ2-6	NA	TRBV6-6	NA	CASSYSSPGANVLTF	TGTGCCAGCAGTTACTCCTCCCCTGGGGCCAACGTCCTGACTTTC
TRBJ1-5	NA	TRBV21-1	NA	CASSTWDSGNQPQHF	TGTGCCAGCAGCACTTGGGACAGTGGCAATCAGCCCCAGCATTTT
TRBJ1-6	NA	TRBV27	TRBD1	CASSYTGVNSPLHF	TGTGCCAGCAGTTACACAGGGGTGAATTCACCCCTCCACTTT